Sequencing of this T cell receptor beta chain was carried out in a study of OX40 agonist ivuxolimab in advanced cancers. Profiling relied on immunoSEQ multiplex PCR, and the TCRdb table lists in-frame clones only, not all of them. The sample includes 71,000 or so clones, 90% to 95% of them seen just once. This TCR was sampled from an adult with an advanced solid tumor such as melanoma, head and neck, liver or kidney cancer. Material: CD4+ or CD8+ T cells sorted from blood, obtained in a trial of the OX40 agonist ivuxolimab.

CDR3 nucleotide sequence: TGCGCCAGCAACATAAACCAAGAGACCCAGTACTTC. Translated, it gives CASNINQETQYF. This chain joins TRBV5-1 and TRBJ2-5; unclear D gene. V was cut by 6 bases and J by 0 bases, with 6 bases left in between. The CDR3 totals 12 residues. Germline values: CDR1 SGHRS, CDR2 YFSETQ.